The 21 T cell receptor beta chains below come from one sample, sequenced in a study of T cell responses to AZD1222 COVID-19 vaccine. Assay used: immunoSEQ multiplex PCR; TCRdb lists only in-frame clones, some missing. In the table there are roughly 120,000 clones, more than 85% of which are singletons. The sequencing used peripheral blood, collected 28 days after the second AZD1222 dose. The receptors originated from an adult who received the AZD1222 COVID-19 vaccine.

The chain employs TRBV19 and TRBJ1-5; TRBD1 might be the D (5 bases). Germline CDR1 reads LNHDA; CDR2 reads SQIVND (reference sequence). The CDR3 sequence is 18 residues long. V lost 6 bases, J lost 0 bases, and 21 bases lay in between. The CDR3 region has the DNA TGTGCCAGTAGCATACCGGTTAGGGGACTTAATAGCAATCAGCCCCAGCATTTT. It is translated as CASSIPVRGLNSNQPQHF.

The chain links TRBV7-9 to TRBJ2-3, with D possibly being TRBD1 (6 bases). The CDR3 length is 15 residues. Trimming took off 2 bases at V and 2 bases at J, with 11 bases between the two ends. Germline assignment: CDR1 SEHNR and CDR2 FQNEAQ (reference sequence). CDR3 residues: CASSLYRADTDTQYF. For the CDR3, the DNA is TGTGCCAGCAGCTTATACAGGGCGGACACAGATACGCAGTATTTT.

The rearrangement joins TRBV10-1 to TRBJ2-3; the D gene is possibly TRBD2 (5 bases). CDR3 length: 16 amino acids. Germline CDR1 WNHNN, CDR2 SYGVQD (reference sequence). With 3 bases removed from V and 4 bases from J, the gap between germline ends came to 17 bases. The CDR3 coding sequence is TGCGCCAGCAGTGACAGCGGCCTGGGGAAGGCAGATACGCAGTATTTT. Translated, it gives CASSDSGLGKADTQYF.

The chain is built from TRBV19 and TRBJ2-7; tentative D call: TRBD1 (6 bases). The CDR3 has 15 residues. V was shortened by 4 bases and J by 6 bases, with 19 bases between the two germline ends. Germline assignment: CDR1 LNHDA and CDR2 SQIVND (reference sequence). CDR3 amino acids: CASSTQMGQEVEQYF. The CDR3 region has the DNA TGTGCCAGTAGTACTCAGATGGGACAAGAAGTCGAGCAGTACTTC.

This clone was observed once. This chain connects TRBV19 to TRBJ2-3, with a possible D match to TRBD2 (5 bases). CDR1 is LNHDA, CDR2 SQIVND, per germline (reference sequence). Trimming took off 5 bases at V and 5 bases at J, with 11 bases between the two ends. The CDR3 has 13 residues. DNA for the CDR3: TGTGCCAGTAGTCTAGCCCGGATAGATACGCAGTATTTT. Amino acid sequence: CASSLARIDTQYF.

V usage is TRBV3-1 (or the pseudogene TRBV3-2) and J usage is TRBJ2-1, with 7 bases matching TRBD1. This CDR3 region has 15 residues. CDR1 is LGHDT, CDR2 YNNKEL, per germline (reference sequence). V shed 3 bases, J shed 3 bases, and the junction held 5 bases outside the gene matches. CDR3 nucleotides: TGTGCCAGCAGCCATGGGCAGGGGGTCTACAATGAGCAGTTCTTC. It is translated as CASSHGQGVYNEQFF.

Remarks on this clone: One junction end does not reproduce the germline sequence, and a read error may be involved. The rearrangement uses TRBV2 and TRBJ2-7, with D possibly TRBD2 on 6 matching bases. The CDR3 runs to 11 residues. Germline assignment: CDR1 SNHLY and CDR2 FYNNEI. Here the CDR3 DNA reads TGTGCCAGCAGTGAAGTGGAGGGCGGGGACTTC. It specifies CASSEVEGGDF.

The CDR3 region has the DNA TGTGCCAGCAGCTTAGATCAGGGAGGACTGTTTTTT. This codes for CASSLDQGGLFF. This sequence joins TRBV7-2 and TRBJ1-4; weak D call: TRBD1 (5 bases). Germline values: CDR1 SGHTA, CDR2 FQGNSA. The CDR3 loop spans 12 amino acids. V lost 1 base to trimming and J lost 13 bases, with 10 bases between them.

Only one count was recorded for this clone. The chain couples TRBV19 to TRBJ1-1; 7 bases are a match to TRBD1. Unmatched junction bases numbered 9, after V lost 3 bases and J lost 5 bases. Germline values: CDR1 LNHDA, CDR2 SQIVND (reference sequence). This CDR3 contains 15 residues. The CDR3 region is CASSIYSGGGTEAFF. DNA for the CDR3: TGTGCCAGTAGTATCTATTCAGGGGGAGGGACTGAAGCTTTCTTT. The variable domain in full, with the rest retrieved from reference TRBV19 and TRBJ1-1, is DGGITQSPKYLFRKEGQNVTLSCEQNLNHDAMYWYRQDPGQGLRLIYYSQIVNDFQKGDIAEGYSVSREKKESFPLTVTSAQKNPTAFYLCASSIYSGGGTEAFFGQGTRLTVV.

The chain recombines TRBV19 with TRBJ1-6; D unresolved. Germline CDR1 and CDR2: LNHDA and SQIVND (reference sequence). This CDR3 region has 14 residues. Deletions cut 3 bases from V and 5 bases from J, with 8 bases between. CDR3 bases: TGTGCCAGTAGTATTCCGCGGAATAATTCACCCCTCCACTTT. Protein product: CASSIPRNNSPLHF.

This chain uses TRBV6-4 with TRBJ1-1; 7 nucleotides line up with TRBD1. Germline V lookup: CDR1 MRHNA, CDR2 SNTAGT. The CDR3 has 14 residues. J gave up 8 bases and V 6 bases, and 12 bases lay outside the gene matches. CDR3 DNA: TGTGCCAGCAGCCCTGAGGAGGGGGCCGGGGAAGCTTTCTTT. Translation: CASSPEEGAGEAFF.

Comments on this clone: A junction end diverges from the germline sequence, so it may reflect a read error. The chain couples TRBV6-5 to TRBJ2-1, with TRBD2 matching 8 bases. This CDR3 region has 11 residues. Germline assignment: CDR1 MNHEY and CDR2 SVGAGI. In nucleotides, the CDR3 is TGTGCCAGCAGTTCCCGGACTAGCATACTCTTC. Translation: CASSSRTSILF.

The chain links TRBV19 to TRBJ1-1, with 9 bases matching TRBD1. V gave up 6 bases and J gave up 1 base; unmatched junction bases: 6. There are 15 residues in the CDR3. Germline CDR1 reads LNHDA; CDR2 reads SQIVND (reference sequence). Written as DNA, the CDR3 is TGTGCCAGTAGCAAACAGGGGGCAGGGAACACTGAAGCTTTCTTT. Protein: CASSKQGAGNTEAFF.

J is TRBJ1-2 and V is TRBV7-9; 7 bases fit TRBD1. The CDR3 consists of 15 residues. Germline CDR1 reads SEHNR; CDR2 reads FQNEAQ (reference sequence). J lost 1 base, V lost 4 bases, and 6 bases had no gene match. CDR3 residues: CASSSRDRDNYGYTF. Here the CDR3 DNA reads TGTGCCAGCAGCTCCCGGGACAGAGATAACTATGGCTACACCTTC. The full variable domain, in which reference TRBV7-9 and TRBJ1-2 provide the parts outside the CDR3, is DTGVSQNPRHKITKRGQNVTFRCDPISEHNRLYWYRQTLGQGPEFLTYFQNEAQLEKSRLLSDRFSAERPKGSFSTLEIQRTEQGDSAMYLCASSSRDRDNYGYTFGSGTRLTVV.

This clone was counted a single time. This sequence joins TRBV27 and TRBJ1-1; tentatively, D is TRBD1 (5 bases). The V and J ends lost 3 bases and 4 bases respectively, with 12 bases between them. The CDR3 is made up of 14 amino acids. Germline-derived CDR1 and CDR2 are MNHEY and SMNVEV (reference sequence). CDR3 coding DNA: TGTGCCAGCAGTTTGGCCGGAGGGGTCACTGAAGCTTTCTTT. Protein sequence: CASSLAGGVTEAFF.

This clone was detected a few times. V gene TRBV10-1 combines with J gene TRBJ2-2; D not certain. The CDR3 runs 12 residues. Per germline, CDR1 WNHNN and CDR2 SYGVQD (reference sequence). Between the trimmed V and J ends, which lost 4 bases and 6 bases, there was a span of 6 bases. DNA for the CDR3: TGCGCCAGCAGTGTTTATGCCGGGGAGCTGTTTTTT. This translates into CASSVYAGELFF.

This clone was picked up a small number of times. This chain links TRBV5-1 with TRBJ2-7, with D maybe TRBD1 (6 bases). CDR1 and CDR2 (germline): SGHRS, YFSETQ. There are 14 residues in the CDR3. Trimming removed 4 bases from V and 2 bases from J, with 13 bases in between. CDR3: CASSPRDMPYEQYF. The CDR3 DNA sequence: TGCGCCAGCAGCCCCCGGGACATGCCCTACGAGCAGTACTTC.

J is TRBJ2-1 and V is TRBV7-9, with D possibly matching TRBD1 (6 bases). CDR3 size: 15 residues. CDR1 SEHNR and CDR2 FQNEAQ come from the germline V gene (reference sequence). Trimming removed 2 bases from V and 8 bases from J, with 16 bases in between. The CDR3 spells CASSLWQGNKDEQFF. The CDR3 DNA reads TGTGCCAGCAGCTTATGGCAGGGGAATAAAGATGAGCAGTTCTTC.

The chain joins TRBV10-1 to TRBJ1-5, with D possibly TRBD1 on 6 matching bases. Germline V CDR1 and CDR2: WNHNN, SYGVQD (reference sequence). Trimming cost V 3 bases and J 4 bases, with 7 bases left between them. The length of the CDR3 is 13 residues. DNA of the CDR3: TGCGCCAGCAGTGAACAGGGAAATCAGCCCCAGCATTTT. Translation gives CASSEQGNQPQHF.

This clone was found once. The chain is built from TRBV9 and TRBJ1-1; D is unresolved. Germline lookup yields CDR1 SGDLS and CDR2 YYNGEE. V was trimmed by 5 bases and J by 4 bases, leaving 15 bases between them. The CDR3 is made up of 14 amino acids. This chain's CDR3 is CASSGLERRTEAFF. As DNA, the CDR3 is TGTGCCAGCAGTGGACTTGAACGGCGCACTGAAGCTTTCTTT.

The CDR3 DNA reads as TGTGCCAGCAGCTTATGGGGACAGGGTGGGGTAGGTGAAGCTTTCTTT. Residues: CASSLWGQGGVGEAFF. The rearrangement joins TRBV11-2 to TRBJ1-1, with TRBD1 identical over 9 bases. The CDR3 consists of 16 residues. Per the germline V gene, CDR1 is SGHAT and CDR2 is FQNNGV. The ends lost 2 bases at V and 7 bases at J; junction bases unmatched: 11.